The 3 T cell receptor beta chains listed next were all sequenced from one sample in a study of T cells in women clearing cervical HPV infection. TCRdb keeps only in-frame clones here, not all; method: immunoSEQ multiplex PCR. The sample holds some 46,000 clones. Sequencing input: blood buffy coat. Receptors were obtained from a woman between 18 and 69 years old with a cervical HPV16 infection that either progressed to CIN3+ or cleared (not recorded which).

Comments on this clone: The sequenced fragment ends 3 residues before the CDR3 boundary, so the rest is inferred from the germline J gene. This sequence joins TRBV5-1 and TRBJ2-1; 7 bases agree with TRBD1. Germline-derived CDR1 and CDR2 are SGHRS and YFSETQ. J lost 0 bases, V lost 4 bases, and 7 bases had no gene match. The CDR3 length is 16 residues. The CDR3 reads CASSRTGASSYNEQFF. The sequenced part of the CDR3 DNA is TGCGCCAGCAGCCGTACAGGGGCTAGCTCCTACAATGAG.

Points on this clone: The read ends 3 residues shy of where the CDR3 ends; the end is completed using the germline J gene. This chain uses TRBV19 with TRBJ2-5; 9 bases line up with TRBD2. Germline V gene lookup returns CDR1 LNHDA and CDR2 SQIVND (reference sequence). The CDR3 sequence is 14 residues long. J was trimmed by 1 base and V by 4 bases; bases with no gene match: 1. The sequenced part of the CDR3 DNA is TGTGCCAGTAGTAGTAGCGGGAGCCAAGAGACC. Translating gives CASSSSGSQET. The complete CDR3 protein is CASSSSGSQETQYF.

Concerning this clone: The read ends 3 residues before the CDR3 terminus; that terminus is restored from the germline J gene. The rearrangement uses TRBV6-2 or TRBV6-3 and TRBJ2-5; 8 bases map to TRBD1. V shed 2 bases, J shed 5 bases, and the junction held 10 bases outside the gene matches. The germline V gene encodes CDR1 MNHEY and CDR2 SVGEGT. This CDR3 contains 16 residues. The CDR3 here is CASSYRPLQGGETQYF. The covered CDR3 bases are TGTGCCAGCAGTTACCGACCCTTACAGGGGGGTGAGACC.